Reported below is one T cell receptor (beta chain). Its antigen remains unidentified. Nothing much larger sits one base from this clone, and base qualities are not available. Reads for this sample came from an Illumina HiSeq 1500. TCRdb passed the public sequencing reads through fastp at Q25 and MiXCR, retaining productive beta sequences. Each CDR3 protein appears once, grouped with its most common genes and DNA. This sample has around 200,000 distinct CDR3 sequences in its table, and 17% of those were observed once. The biggest ten clones account for about 25% of the sample. This entry is derived from a study of T cell repertoires in cytomegalovirus infection (dated by TCRdb to the late 2010s). Regarding the study in general: Donor HLA type was relevant to the analysis, as public TCR beta signatures indicated carriage of CMV infection together with the matching HLA type.

V drops 4 bases and J drops 5 bases, leaving 9 bases in between. The germline V gene yields SGHVS for CDR1 and FNYEAQ for CDR2. The CDR3, from cysteine to phenylalanine, totals 13 residues. Here the CDR3 DNA is all that survives: 39 bases in frame from base 1. Paper-wide results and their limitations: In the ex vivo response, HLA-C-restricted CMV-specific TCR beta clonotypes were dominant, and in two of eight donors the single most frequent clonotype came from this HLA-C-restricted group. In both this cohort and an independent cohort of 352 donors, the cumulative frequency of public TCR beta family members distinguished carriers of CMV infection plus the relevant HLA type.

The chain is assembled from TRBV7-6 and TRBJ1-5; no D segment can be confidently identified. The clonotype comes from a human donor in good health (CMV status not recorded). Some clones in this sample may be carry-over from other donors' samples. The sample comprised CD8+ T cells from PBMCs. The CDR3 protein: CASSSGRDQPQHF. The nucleotide sequence reads TGTGCCAGCAGCTCAGGCCGCGATCAGCCCCAGCATTTT.